Listed below are T cell receptor beta chains from one sample, sequenced in a study of blood T cell repertoires in COVID-19. The repertoire was sequenced with immunoSEQ multiplex PCR; TCRdb's copy has only in-frame clones and lacks some. The sample holds roughly 250,000 clones, 90% to 95% seen once. Sequenced: PBMCs or T cells enriched from blood (not recorded which). Source of these receptors: a human donor in a cohort exposed to, infected with or recovered from COVID-19 (not recorded which). The donor label of this sample is uncertain. The CDR3 runs from the conserved cysteine through the conserved F or W. A D gene is named only where the DNA matches it firmly. Clone size is not always given. Where it is, it says once, few, many or a class for expanded clones.

V gene,clone size,D gene,J gene,CDR3 protein,CDR3 DNA
TRBV27,.,TRBD1,TRBJ1-5,CASSSTGGAYTPQHF,TGTGCCAGCAGTTCTACAGGGGGCGCATATACGCCCCAGCATTTT
TRBV4-1,.,TRBD2,TRBJ2-1,CASRLAGGGNNEQFF,TGCGCCAGCAGACTAGCGGGGGGCGGGAACAATGAGCAGTTCTTC
TRBV9,.,TRBD1,TRBJ1-4,CASSADRGGEKLFF,TGTGCCAGCAGCGCAGACAGGGGGGGTGAAAAACTGTTTTTT
TRBV27,.,TRBD1,TRBJ2-1,CASSLYRGNNEQFF,TGTGCCAGCAGTTTATACAGGGGGAACAATGAGCAGTTCTTC
TRBV19,.,.,TRBJ2-5,CASSPREYQETQYF,TGTGCCAGTAGTCCGAGGGAGTACCAAGAGACCCAGTACTTC
TRBV25-1,.,.,TRBJ2-7,CASSAGPEQYF,TGTGCCAGCAGTGCTGGGCCCGAGCAGTACTTC
TRBV2,.,.,TRBJ1-5,CASTPIDSGGWQPQHF,TGTGCCAGCACCCCTATCGATTCCGGAGGATGGCAGCCCCAGCATTTT
TRBV27,.,.,TRBJ1-5,CASSFPPREECNQPQHF,TGTGCCAGCAGTTTTCCCCCCCGGGAAGAATGCAATCAGCCCCAGCATTTT
TRBV5-1,.,TRBD1,TRBJ2-1,CASSLEGANEQFF,TGCGCCAGCAGCTTGGAGGGGGCCAATGAGCAGTTCTTC
TRBV27,once,.,TRBJ1-1,CASSSPRGITTEAFF,TGTGCCAGCAGTTCACCGAGGGGGATCACCACTGAAGCTTTCTTT
TRBV4-1,.,.,TRBJ2-2,CASSLQGNTGELFF,TGCGCCAGCAGCCTACAGGGGAACACCGGGGAGCTGTTTTTT
TRBV7-9,.,.,TRBJ1-4,CASSTRMNEKLFF,TGTGCCAGCAGTACCAGGATGAATGAAAAACTGTTTTTT
TRBV18,.,.,TRBJ2-7,CASSPPRHSYEQYF,TGTGCCAGCTCACCACCGAGACACTCCTACGAGCAGTACTTC
TRBV2,.,.,TRBJ1-5,CASSYRDYSNQPQHF,TGTGCCAGCAGTTACAGGGATTATAGCAATCAGCCCCAGCATTTT
TRBV12-5,.,TRBD1,TRBJ1-3,CASGLPGQSIYF,TGTGCTAGTGGTTTACCGGGACAGAGCATATATTTT
TRBV7-3,few,TRBD1,TRBJ1-2,CASSPGQSYGYTF,TGTGCCAGCAGCCCGGGACAGTCCTATGGCTACACCTTC
TRBV7-3,.,TRBD1,TRBJ1-2,CASSSTGEGDGYTF,TGTGCCAGCAGCTCGACAGGGGAGGGAGATGGCTACACCTTC
TRBV11-2,once,.,TRBJ2-2,CASSLGLEITGELFF,TGTGCCAGCAGCTTAGGGCTAGAGATCACCGGGGAGCTGTTTTTT
TRBV9,.,TRBD2,TRBJ2-1,CASSILLAGGRNEQFF,TGTGCCAGCAGCATCTTGCTAGCGGGGGGGAGGAATGAGCAGTTCTTC
TRBV23-1,once,TRBD1,TRBJ2-7,CASTDRGGYEQYF,TGCGCCAGCACGGACAGGGGGGGCTACGAGCAGTACTTC
TRBV11-2,.,TRBD1,TRBJ2-5,CASSLGAGGARETQYF,TGTGCCAGCAGCTTAGGGGCAGGGGGCGCGAGGGAGACCCAGTACTTC
TRBV7-9,.,TRBD1,TRBJ1-2,CASSLGETGHYGYTF,TGTGCCAGCTCCCTTGGGGAGACAGGGCACTATGGCTACACCTTC
TRBV4-1,.,.,TRBJ1-5,CASSHFLRGRGRGNQPQHF,TGCGCCAGCAGCCACTTCTTACGGGGTCGGGGGAGAGGGAATCAGCCCCAGCATTTT
TRBV12-3/TRBV12-4,.,.,TRBJ1-5,CASSLSGQPQHF,TGTGCCAGCAGTTTATCCGGTCAGCCCCAGCATTTT
TRBV4-1,.,TRBD2,TRBJ2-2,CASSQDGGGAVELPGELFF,TGCGCCAGCAGCCAAGACGGCGGGGGGGCCGTGGAATTACCCGGGGAGCTGTTTTTT
TRBV9,.,TRBD1,TRBJ2-7,CASSVEQGPYEQYF,TGTGCCAGCAGCGTAGAACAGGGGCCCTACGAGCAGTACTTC
TRBV27,.,.,TRBJ2-3,CASGFPWRSTDTQYF,TGTGCCAGCGGGTTCCCCTGGAGGAGCACAGATACGCAGTATTTT
TRBV3-1/TRBV3-2,once,TRBD2,TRBJ2-7,CASSLLAGVGEQYF,TGTGCCAGCAGCCTGCTAGCGGGGGTCGGGGAGCAGTACTTC
TRBV19,few,.,TRBJ1-1,CASSIGQANTEAFF,TGTGCCAGTAGTATAGGGCAGGCGAACACTGAAGCTTTCTTT
TRBV5-8,once,TRBD1,TRBJ2-7,CASSSRDRSSYEQYF,TGTGCCAGCAGCTCGAGGGACAGGAGCTCCTACGAGCAGTACTTC
TRBV3-1/TRBV3-2,.,TRBD1,TRBJ2-2,CASSRWKGADNTGELFF,TGTGCCAGCAGCCGTTGGAAGGGGGCTGACAACACCGGGGAGCTGTTTTTT
TRBV5-1,.,TRBD1,TRBJ1-2,CASKTQTGDAGYTF,TGCGCCAGCAAGACCCAGACAGGGGATGCTGGCTACACCTTC
TRBV2,once,.,TRBJ2-5,CASRRTRYDEETQYF,TGTGCCAGCAGAAGGACTCGATATGACGAAGAGACCCAGTACTTC
TRBV10-3,few,TRBD2,TRBJ2-1,CAISEWTSGHNEQFF,TGTGCCATCAGTGAGTGGACTAGCGGCCACAATGAGCAGTTCTTC
TRBV5-4,.,TRBD2,TRBJ2-5,CASSLQLAGTGRETQYF,TGTGCCAGCAGCTTGCAGTTAGCGGGGACCGGGAGAGAGACCCAGTACTTC
TRBV7-2,.,.,TRBJ1-6,CASSEQVLNSPLHF,TGTGCCAGCAGCGAACAGGTTCTTAATTCACCCCTCCACTTT
TRBV7-2,.,.,TRBJ2-7,CASSFSDVYEQYF,TGTGCCAGCAGCTTTAGTGATGTCTACGAGCAGTACTTC
TRBV5-6,.,.,TRBJ1-3,CASSSVVRAGNTIYF,TGTGCCAGCAGTTCGGTCGTGAGAGCGGGAAACACCATATATTTT
TRBV9,.,.,TRBJ1-5,CASSGSGDQPQHF,TGTGCCAGCAGCGGGTCGGGGGATCAGCCCCAGCATTTT
TRBV25-1,.,.,TRBJ2-2,CASSDWSRYTGELFF,TGTGCCAGCAGTGATTGGAGCAGATACACCGGGGAGCTGTTTTTT
TRBV10-3,.,.,TRBJ1-3,CAIRGGTDTIYF,TGTGCCATCAGGGGGGGGACGGACACCATATATTTT